This T cell receptor beta chain came from a study of lymphopenia after photon versus proton radiotherapy (dated by TCRdb to about 2019). Regarding the study in general: Photon and proton radiation therapy were compared by the study for their immunological effects in patients with gastrointestinal tumors who developed high-grade lymphopenia. The roughly 21 patients in the cohort had gastrointestinal tumors, were treated with either photon or proton therapy, and subsequently developed lymphopenia. The goal of the study was to characterize the differences between the two radiation modalities in how they affect the immune system. The research as a whole found: The survival association was assessed only in patients who died, and the authors presented better survival with proton therapy as a possibility rather than a demonstrated result. Among patients across the cohort who died, overall survival time showed an inverse correlation with a larger post-nadir drop in TCR diversity. After the lymphocyte count nadir, photon-treated repertoires showed oligoclonal expansion, especially of CD8+ Temra cells, which drove the drop in diversity. Proton-treated patients stayed relatively stable during treatment, while photon-treated patients lost naive T cells and TCR diversity and gained effector/memory populations.

CDR3 length: 13 amino acids, cysteine to phenylalanine. This entry keeps only the CDR3 DNA: 39 bases, framed from base 1. CDR1 MNHEY and CDR2 SVGAGI are derived from the germline V gene. V has 8 bases trimmed and J has 4 bases trimmed; junction bases matching no gene number 7. The library was made by the immunoSEQ multiplex PCR assay. Deep sequencing of rearranged TCR beta loci, alongside multiparametric flow cytometry, was used to profile T cell repertoires. In TCRdb, the immuneACCESS table is reduced to in-frame sequences with V and J assigned. These tables do not hold every clone; where another copy was compared, an unresolved V gene accounts for under half, and the others remain unexplained. The sample table records 30,000 to 35,000 clones; 89% of these occur just once. The leading ten clones occupy about 6.3% of the sample. Concerning this clone itself: This clone's antigen is unknown. It has no much larger one-base neighbor in the sample; base qualities were not kept.

This receptor was taken from a woman in her 70s with pancreatic cancer. Some clones in this sample may be carry-over from other donors' samples. The sequenced sample was peripheral blood, obtained from a patient treated with proton-based radiotherapy. The chain is encoded by TRBV6-5 joined to TRBJ2-7, and 8 junction bases match TRBD1. The CDR3 region has the sequence CASRTGGRYEQYF. The DNA reads as follows: TGTGCCAGCCGAACAGGGGGGAGGTACGAGCAGTACTTC.